The following is a TCR beta chain sequence with its context. The target antigen is unknown. Trimming left V 8 bases short and J 4 bases short, with 8 bases between. Germline lookup yields CDR1 ENHRY and CDR2 SYGVKD. The CDR3 is 12 residues long. This record belongs to a study of T cell clones after liver transplantation. Study information: A pre-transplant mixed lymphocyte reaction with TCRbeta sequencing defined graft-donor-reactive clones followed in post-transplant blood. At least one year of complete immunosuppression withdrawal without enzymes over twice normal defined tolerance. General observations from the study: In a couple of subjects, few donor cells limited the measurable donor-reactive repertoire.

Sequenced by immunoSEQ multiplex PCR; TCRdb stores in-frame clones only, minus some. In the table there are roughly 120,000 clones, roughly nine tenths of which are singletons. The receptor's source is a human patient who received a liver transplant. T cells may partly derive from the graft donor. The source was CD4+ T cells from blood, collected 12 months after liver transplant. The chain carries TRBV10-3 and TRBJ2-2; D is unclear. The DNA of the CDR3 is TGTGCCATCTCAAGAAGCACCGGGGAGCTGTTTTTT. Its translation: CAISRSTGELFF.